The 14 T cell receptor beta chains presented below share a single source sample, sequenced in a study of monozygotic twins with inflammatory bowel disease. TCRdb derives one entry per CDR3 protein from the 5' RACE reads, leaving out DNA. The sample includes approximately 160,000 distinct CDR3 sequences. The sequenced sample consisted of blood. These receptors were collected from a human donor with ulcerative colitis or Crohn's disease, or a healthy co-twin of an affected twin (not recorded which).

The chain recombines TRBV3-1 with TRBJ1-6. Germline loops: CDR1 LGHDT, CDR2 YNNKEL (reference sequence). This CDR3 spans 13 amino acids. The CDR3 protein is CASSQDGPSPLHF.

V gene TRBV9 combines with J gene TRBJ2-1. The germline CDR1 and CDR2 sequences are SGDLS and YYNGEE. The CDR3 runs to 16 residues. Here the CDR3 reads CASSVETRSSYNEQFF.

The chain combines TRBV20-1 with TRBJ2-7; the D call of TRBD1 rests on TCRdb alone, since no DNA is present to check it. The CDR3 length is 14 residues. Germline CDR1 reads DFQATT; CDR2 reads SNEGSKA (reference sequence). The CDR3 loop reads CSALESRVSYEQYF.

CDR3 sequence: CASSDQGFGEAKNMQYF. The gene calls are TRBV28 and TRBJ2-4; no DNA is available, so the TRBD1 call from TCRdb remains unchecked. The CDR3 length is 17 residues. The germline V gene has CDR1 MDHEN and CDR2 SYDVKM.

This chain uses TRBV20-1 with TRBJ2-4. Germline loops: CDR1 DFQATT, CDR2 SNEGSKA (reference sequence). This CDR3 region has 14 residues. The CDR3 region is CSARDALAKNIQYF.

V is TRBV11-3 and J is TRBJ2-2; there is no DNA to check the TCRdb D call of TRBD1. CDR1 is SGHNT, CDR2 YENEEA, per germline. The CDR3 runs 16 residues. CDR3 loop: CASSGLDSPNTGELFF.

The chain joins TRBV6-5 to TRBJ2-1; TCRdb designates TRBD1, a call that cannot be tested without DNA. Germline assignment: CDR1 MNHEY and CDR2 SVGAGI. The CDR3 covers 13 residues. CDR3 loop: CASSYGGVDEQFF.

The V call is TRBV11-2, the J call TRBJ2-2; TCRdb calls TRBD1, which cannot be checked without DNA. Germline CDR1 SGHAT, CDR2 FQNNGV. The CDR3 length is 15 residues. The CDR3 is CASSLGRGNTGELFF. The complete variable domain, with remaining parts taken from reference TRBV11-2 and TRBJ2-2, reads EAGVAQSPRYKIIEKRQSVAFWCNPISGHATLYWYQQILGQGPKLLIQFQNNGVVDDSQLPKDRFSAERLKGVDSTLKIQPAKLEDSAVYLCASSLGRGNTGELFFGEGSRLTVL.

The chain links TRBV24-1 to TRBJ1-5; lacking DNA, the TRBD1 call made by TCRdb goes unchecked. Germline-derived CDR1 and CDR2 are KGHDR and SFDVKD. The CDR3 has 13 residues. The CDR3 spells CATSPTGLQPQHF.

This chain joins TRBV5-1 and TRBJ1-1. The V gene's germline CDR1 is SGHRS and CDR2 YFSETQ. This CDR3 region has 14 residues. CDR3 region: CASSLDHSNTEAFF.

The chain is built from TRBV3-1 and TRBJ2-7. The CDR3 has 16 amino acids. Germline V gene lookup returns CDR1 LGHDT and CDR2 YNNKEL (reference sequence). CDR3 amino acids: CASSQPRLTGSYEQYF.

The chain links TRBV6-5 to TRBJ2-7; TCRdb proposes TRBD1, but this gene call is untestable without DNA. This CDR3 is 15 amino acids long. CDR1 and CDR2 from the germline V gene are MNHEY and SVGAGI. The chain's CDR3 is CASSYDRTASYEQYF.

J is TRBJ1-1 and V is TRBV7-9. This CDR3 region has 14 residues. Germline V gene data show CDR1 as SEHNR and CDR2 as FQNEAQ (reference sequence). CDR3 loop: CASSFKSPNTEAFF.

CDR3 loop: CASSFETSGRLSKNIQYF. The chain links TRBV11-2 to TRBJ2-4; the TRBD2 assignment by TCRdb is unverifiable without DNA. Germline loops: CDR1 SGHAT, CDR2 FQNNGV. CDR3 length equals 18 residues. Together with reference TRBV11-2 and TRBJ2-4, the CDR3 gives the full variable domain: EAGVAQSPRYKIIEKRQSVAFWCNPISGHATLYWYQQILGQGPKLLIQFQNNGVVDDSQLPKDRFSAERLKGVDSTLKIQPAKLEDSAVYLCASSFETSGRLSKNIQYFGAGTRLSVL.